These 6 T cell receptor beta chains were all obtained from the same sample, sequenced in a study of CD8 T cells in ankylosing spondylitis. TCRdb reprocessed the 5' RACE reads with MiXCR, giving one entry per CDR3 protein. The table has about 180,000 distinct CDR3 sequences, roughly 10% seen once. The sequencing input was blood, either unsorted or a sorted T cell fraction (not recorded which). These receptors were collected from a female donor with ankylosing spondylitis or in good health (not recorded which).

The CDR3 loop reads CASTLQGLNTEAFF. The CDR3 region has the DNA TGTGCCAGCACCCTTCAGGGTTTGAACACTGAAGCTTTCTTT. The V gene is TRBV12-3 or TRBV12-4, the J gene TRBJ1-1; possible D gene TRBD1, 5 bases. This CDR3 has 14 residues. Deletions cut 7 bases from V and 0 bases from J, with 12 bases between.

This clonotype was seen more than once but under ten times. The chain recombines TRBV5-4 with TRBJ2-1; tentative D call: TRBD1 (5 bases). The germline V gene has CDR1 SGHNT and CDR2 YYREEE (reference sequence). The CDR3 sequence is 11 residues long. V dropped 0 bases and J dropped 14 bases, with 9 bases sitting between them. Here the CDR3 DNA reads TGTGCCAGCAGCTTGGGACAGTTCGAGTTCTTC. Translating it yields CASSLGQFEFF. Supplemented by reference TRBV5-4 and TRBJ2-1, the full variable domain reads ETGVTQSPTHLIKTRGQQVTLRCSSQSGHNTVSWYQQALGQGPQFIFQYYREEENGRGNFPPRFSGLQFPNYSSELNVNALELDDSALYLCASSLGQFEFFGPGTRLTVL.

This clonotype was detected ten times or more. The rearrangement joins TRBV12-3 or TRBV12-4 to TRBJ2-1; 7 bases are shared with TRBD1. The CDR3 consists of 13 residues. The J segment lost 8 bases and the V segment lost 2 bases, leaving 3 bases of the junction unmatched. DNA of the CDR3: TGTGCCAGCAGTTTAACAGGGGTCGATGAGCAGTTCTTC. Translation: CASSLTGVDEQFF.

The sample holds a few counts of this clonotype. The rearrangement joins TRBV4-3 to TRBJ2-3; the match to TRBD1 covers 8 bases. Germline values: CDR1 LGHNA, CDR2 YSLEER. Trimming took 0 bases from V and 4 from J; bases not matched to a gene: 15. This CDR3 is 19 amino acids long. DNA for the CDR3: TGCGCCAGCAGCCAAGAAGAATCGGCCCGGACAGGGTTATCAGATACGCAGTATTTT. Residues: CASSQEESARTGLSDTQYF.

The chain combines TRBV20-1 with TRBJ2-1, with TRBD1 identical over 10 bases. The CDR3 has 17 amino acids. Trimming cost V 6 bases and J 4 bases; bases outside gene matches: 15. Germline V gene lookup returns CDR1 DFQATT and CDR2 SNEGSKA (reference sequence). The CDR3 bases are TGCAGTGCGTCCGGGACAGGGGAGAGGGAGTCTTACAATGAGCAGTTCTTC. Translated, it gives CSASGTGERESYNEQFF.

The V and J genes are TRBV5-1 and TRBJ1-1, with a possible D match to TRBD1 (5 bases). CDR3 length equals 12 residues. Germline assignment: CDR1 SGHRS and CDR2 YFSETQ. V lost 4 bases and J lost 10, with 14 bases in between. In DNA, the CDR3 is TGCGCCAGCAGCGTGAGGGGAGACGGAGCTTTCTTT. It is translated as CASSVRGDGAFF. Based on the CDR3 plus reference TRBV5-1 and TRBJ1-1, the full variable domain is KAGVTQTPRYLIKTRGQQVTLSCSPISGHRSVSWYQQTPGQGLQFLFEYFSETQRNKGNFPGRFSGRQFSNSRSEMNVSTLELGDSALYLCASSVRGDGAFFGQGTRLTVV.